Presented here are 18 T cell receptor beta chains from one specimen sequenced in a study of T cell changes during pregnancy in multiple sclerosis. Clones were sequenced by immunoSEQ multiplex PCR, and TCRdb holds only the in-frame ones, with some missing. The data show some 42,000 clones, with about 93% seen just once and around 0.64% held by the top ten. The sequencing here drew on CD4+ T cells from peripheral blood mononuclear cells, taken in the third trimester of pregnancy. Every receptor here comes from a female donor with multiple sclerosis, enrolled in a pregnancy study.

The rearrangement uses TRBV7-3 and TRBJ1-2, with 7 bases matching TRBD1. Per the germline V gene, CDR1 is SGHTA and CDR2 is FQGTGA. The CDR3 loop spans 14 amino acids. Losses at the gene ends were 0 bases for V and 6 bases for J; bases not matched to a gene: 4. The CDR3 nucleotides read TGTGCCAGCAGCTTAACGCGACAGGGAAATGGCTACACCTTC. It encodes CASSLTRQGNGYTF.

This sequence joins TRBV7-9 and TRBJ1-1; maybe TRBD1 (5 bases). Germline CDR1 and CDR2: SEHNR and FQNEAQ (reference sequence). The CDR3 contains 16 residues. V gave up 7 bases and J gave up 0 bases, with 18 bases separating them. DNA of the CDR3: TGTGCCAGCACGAGGGTCAATGGGGGGTTGAACACTGAAGCTTTCTTT. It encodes CASTRVNGGLNTEAFF.

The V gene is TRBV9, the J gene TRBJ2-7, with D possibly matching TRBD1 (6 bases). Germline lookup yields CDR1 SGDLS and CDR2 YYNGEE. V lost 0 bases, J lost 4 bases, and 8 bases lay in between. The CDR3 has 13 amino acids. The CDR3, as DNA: TGTGCCAGCAGCGTAGAGGGGGTGTACGAGCAGTACTTC. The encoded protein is CASSVEGVYEQYF. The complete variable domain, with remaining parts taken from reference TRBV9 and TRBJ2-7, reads DSGVTQTPKHLITATGQRVTLRCSPRSGDLSVYWYQQSLDQGLQFLIQYYNGEERAKGNILERFSAQQFPDLHSELNLSSLELGDSALYFCASSVEGVYEQYFGPGTRLTVT.

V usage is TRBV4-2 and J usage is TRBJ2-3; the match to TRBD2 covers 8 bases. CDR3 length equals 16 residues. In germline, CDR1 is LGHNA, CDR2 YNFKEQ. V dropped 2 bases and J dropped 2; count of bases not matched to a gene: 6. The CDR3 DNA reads TGTGCCAGCAGCCAACGGCGGGGGGCCGACACAGATACGCAGTATTTT. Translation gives CASSQRRGADTDTQYF.

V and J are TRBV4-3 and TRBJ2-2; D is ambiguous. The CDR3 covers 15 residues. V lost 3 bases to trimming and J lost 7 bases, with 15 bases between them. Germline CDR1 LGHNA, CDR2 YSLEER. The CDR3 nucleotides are TGCGCCAGCAGCCAGGCTGAATGGCAGGACGGGGAGCTGTTTTTT. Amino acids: CASSQAEWQDGELFF.

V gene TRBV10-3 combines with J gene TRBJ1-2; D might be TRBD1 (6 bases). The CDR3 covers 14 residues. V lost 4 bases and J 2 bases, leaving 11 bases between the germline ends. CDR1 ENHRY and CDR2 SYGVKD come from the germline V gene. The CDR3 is CAISARQGNYGYTF. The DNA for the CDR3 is TGTGCCATCAGTGCCCGGCAGGGGAACTATGGCTACACCTTC.

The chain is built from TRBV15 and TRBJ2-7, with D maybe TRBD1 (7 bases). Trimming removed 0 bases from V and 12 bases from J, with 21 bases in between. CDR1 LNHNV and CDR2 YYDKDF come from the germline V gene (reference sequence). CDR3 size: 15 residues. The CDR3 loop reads CATSRDGQGGLPRYF. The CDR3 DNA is TGTGCCACCAGCAGAGATGGCCAGGGGGGCCTACCCAGGTACTTC.

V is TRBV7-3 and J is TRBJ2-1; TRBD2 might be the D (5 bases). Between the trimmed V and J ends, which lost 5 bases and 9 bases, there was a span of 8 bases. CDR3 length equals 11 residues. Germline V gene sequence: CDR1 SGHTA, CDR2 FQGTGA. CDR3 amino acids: CASSQAGEQFF. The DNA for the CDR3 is TGTGCCAGCAGCCAGGCGGGTGAGCAGTTCTTC.

The CDR3, as DNA: TGTGCCAGCAGCCTGGACAGAGGTGAAGCTTTCTTT. As protein: CASSLDRGEAFF. The gene calls are TRBV7-3 and TRBJ1-1, with a tentative D call TRBD1 (6 bases). This CDR3 is 12 amino acids long. V gave up 5 bases and J gave up 7 bases, with 11 bases separating them. Looked up from germline, CDR1 is SGHTA and CDR2 is FQGTGA.

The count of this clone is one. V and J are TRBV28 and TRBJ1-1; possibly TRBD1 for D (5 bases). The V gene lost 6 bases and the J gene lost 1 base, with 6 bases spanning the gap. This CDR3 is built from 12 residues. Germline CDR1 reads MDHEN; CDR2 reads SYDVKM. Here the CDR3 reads CASRDRNTEAFF. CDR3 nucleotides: TGTGCCAGCAGAGACAGGAACACTGAAGCTTTCTTT. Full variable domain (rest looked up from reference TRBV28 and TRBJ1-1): DVKVTQSSRYLVKRTGEKVFLECVQDMDHENMFWYRQDPGLGLRLIYFSYDVKMKEKGDIPEGYSVSREKKERFSLILESASTNQTSMYLCASRDRNTEAFFGQGTRLTVV.

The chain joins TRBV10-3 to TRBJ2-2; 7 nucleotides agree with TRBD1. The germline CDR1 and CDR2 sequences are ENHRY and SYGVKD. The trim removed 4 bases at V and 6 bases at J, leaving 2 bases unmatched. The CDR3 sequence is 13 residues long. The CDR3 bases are TGTGCCATCAGTGGCCAGGGGGCCGGGGAGCTGTTTTTT. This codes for CAISGQGAGELFF.

CDR3 DNA: TGTGCCAGCAGTGACTTGTCCAGCGGGAGCTCGAGGGAGCAGTTCTTC. As protein: CASSDLSSGSSREQFF. This chain uses TRBV6-4 with TRBJ2-1; 8 nucleotides line up with TRBD2. There are 16 residues in the CDR3. The germline V gene encodes CDR1 MRHNA and CDR2 SNTAGT. J gave up 10 bases and V 1 base, and 12 bases lay outside the gene matches.

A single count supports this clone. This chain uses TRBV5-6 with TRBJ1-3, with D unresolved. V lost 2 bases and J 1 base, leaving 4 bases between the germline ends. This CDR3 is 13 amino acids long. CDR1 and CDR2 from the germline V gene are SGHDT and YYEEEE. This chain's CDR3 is CASSFKSGNTIYF. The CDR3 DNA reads TGTGCCAGCAGCTTTAAATCTGGAAACACCATATATTTT.

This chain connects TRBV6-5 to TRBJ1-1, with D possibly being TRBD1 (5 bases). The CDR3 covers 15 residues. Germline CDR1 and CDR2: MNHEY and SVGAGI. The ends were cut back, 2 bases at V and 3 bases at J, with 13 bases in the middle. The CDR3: CASSYGGVRDTEAFF. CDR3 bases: TGTGCCAGCAGTTACGGGGGGGTCAGGGACACTGAAGCTTTCTTT.

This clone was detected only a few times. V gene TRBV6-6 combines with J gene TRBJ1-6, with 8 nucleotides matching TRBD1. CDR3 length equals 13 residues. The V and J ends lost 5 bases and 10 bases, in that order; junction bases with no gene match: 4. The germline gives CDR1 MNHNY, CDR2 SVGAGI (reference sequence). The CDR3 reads CASSDRGKSPLHF. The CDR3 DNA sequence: TGTGCCAGCAGTGACAGGGGTAAGTCACCCCTCCACTTT.

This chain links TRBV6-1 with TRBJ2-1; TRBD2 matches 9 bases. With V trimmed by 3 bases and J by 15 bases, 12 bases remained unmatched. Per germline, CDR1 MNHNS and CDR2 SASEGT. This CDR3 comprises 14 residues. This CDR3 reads CASSEGFGGRAWFF. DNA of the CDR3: TGTGCCAGCAGTGAGGGATTCGGCGGGAGGGCCTGGTTCTTC.

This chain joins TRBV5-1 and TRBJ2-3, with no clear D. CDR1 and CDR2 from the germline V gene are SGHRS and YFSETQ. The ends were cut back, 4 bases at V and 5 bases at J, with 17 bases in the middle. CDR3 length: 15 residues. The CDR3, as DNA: TGCGCCAGCAGCCCCCCCTTTGCAACTGGAGATACGCAGTATTTT. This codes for CASSPPFATGDTQYF.

The CDR3 bases are TGCGCCAGCAGCTTGGGGATTAGCGGGGACCAAGAGACCCAGTACTTC. Translated: CASSLGISGDQETQYF. The chain employs TRBV5-1 and TRBJ2-5; 8 nucleotides match TRBD2. This CDR3 comprises 16 residues. The germline CDR1 and CDR2 sequences are SGHRS and YFSETQ. V lost 0 bases to trimming and J lost 0 bases; unmatched junction nucleotides: 4. The whole variable domain, filled in from reference TRBV5-1 and TRBJ2-5, reads KAGVTQTPRYLIKTRGQQVTLSCSPISGHRSVSWYQQTPGQGLQFLFEYFSETQRNKGNFPGRFSGRQFSNSRSEMNVSTLELGDSALYLCASSLGISGDQETQYFGPGTRLLVL.